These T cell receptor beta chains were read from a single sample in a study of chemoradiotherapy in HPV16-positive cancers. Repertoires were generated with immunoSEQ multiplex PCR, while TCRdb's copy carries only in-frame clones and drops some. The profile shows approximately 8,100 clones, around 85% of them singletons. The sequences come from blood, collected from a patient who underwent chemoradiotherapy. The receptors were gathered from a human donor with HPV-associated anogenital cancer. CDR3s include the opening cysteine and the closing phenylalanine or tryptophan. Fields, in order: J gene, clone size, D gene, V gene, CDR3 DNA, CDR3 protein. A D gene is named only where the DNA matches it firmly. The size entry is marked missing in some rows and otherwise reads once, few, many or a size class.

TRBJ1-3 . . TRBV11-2 TGTGCCAGCAGCTTCCGTGAGGGGATGGGAAACACCATATATTTT CASSFREGMGNTIYF
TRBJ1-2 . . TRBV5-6 TGTGCCAGCAGCTGGGGGCCGGGACTGAGATATGGCTACACCTTC CASSWGPGLRYGYTF
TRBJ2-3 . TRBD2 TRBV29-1 TGCAGCGCCCTGAATAGCGGGGGGGCCACAGATACGCAGTATTTT CSALNSGGATDTQYF
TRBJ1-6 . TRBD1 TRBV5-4 TGTGCCAGCAGCTTGGGTGGGGCAGGGGGCGCGAATTCACCCCTCCACTTT CASSLGGAGGANSPLHF
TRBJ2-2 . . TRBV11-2 TGTGCCAGCAGCTTAACAGATAACACCGGGGAGCTGTTTTTT CASSLTDNTGELFF
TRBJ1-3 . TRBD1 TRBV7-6 TGTGCCAGCAGCCCTCGGACAGGGATTTTCTCTGGAAACACCATATATTTT CASSPRTGIFSGNTIYF
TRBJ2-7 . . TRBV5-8 TGTGCCAGCAGCTTCCTCGGGAAACCTTCCATCGAGCAGTACTTC CASSFLGKPSIEQYF
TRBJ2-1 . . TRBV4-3 TGCGCCAGCAGCCAAAACTCTGGGGGCTACAATGAGCAGTTCTTC CASSQNSGGYNEQFF
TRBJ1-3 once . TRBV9 TGTGCCAGCAGCGTAGCAGGGGCGCGGGGAAACACCATATATTTT CASSVAGARGNTIYF
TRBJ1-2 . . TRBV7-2 TGTGCCAGCAGCTTTGAGACAGGCCGCTATGGCTACACCTTC CASSFETGRYGYTF
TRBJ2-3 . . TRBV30 TGTGCCTTTGCAGCAGGGAACACAGATACGCAGTATTTT CAFAAGNTDTQYF
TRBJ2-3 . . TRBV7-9 TGTGCCAGCAGCTTATTGGGCGAATTTAATACGCAGTATTTT CASSLLGEFNTQYF
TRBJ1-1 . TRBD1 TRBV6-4 TGTGCCAGCAGTCCCGGACAGGGAGGGACTGAAGCTTTCTTT CASSPGQGGTEAFF
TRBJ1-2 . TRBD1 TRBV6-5 TGTGCCAGCAGTAAACCGGGACAGCCTTCCTCTGGCTACACCTTC CASSKPGQPSSGYTF
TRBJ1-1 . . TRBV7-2 TGTGCCAGCAGCTTATTTTCAGGGGAAACTGAAGCTTTCTTT CASSLFSGETEAFF
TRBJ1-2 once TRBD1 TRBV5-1 TGCGCCAGCAGCCCTGGACAGGGAGGCTATGGCTACACCTTC CASSPGQGGYGYTF
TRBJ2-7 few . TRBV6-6 TGTGCCAGCAGTTACAGGGCCACCTACGAGCAGTACTTC CASSYRATYEQYF
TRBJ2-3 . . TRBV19 TGTGCCAGTAGTTCCCTAGGGGAGGGCACAGATACGCAGTATTTT CASSSLGEGTDTQYF
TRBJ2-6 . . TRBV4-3 TGCGCCAGCAGCCAAATCGGCTGGGGGTCTGGGGCCAACGTCCTGACTTTC CASSQIGWGSGANVLTF
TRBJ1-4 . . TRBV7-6 TGTGCCAGCAGCTTAGAAGTCGGAGATGAAAAACTGTTTTTT CASSLEVGDEKLFF
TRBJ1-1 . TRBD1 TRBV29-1 TGCAGCGTGGCCCGACAGGGGATGAACACTGAAGCTTTCTTT CSVARQGMNTEAFF
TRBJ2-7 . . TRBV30 TGTGCCTGGAGAGAAGACTCCTACGAGCAGTACTTC CAWREDSYEQYF
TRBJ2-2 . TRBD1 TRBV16 TGTGCCAGCAACCGACAGGGTACGTCCGGGGAGCTGTTTTTT CASNRQGTSGELFF
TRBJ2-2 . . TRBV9 TGTGCCAGCAACCAGGGAGGGGGGGGACACACCGGGGAGCTGTTTTTT CASNQGGGGHTGELFF
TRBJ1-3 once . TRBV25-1 TGTGCCAGCAGTGAAGAGAGCTCTGGAAACACCATATATTTT CASSEESSGNTIYF
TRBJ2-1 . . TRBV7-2 TGTGCCAGCAGCTTCGAGCGGGACAATGAGCAGTTCTTC CASSFERDNEQFF
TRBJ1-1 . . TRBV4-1 TGCGCCAGCAGCCAAGAAGGATCGTTACGGGCGAACACTGAAGCTTTCTTT CASSQEGSLRANTEAFF
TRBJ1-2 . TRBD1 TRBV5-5 TGTGCCAGCGCCCAGGGGGCGGGGTATGGCTACACCTTC CASAQGAGYGYTF
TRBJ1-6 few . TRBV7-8 TGTGCCAGCAGCCCCCGGGTCCTCGTCACATCAAATTCACCCCTCCACTTT CASSPRVLVTSNSPLHF
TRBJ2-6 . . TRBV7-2 TGTGCCAGCAGCTTAAGGGGCGGCTCTGGGGCCAACGTCCTGACTTTC CASSLRGGSGANVLTF
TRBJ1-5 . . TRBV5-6 TGTGCCAGCAGCTTGGGAGGCGGCAGGACCAATCAGCCCCAGCATTTT CASSLGGGRTNQPQHF
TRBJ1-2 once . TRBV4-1 TGCGCCAGCAGCTTAAATCCGGGACACGGGGTTTCCTATGGCTACACCTTC CASSLNPGHGVSYGYTF
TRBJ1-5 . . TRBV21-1 TGTGCCAGCGGCCTCACGTCGGGGTGCGATCAGCCCCAGCATTTT CASGLTSGCDQPQHF
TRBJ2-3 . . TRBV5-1 TGCGCCAGCGCGGGGTTCGTAACAGATACGCAGTATTTT CASAGFVTDTQYF
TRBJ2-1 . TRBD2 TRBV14 TGTGCCAGCAGCCAGTCTAGCGGGGGCAATGAGCAGTTCTTC CASSQSSGGNEQFF
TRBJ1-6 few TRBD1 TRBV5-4 TGTGCCAGCAGCTTAGACAGGGGCAATTCACCCCTCCACTTT CASSLDRGNSPLHF
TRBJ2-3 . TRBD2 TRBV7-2 TGTGCCAGCAGAACCCGGACTAGCGGGGGGGCTGGAGATACGCAGTATTTT CASRTRTSGGAGDTQYF
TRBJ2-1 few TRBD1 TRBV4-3 TGCGCCAGCAGCCCTTCGGGACAGGGCTTAAATGAGCAGTTCTTC CASSPSGQGLNEQFF
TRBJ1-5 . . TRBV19 TGTGCCAGTAGTATTGCACAGAGTCAGCCCCAGCATTTT CASSIAQSQPQHF
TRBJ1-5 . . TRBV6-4 TGTGCCAGCAGTGACTCGCCCAATCAGCCCCAGCATTTT CASSDSPNQPQHF
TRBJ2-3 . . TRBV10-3 TGTGCCACGGCGGGTGGGCAAAGCACAGATACGCAGTATTTT CATAGGQSTDTQYF
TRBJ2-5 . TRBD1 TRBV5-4 TGTGCCAGCAGCTCCCCACAGGGGCGCCAAGAGACCCAGTACTTC CASSSPQGRQETQYF
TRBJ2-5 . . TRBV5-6 TGTGCCAGCAGCTTGAGTCTAGTCGGGGAGACCCAGTACTTC CASSLSLVGETQYF
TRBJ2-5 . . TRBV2 TGTGCCAGCAGTTACAGGGGAGGAGAGACCCAGTACTTC CASSYRGGETQYF
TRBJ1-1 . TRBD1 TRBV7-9 TGTGCCAGCAGCTTGACAGGGGGGACTGAAGCTTTCTTT CASSLTGGTEAFF
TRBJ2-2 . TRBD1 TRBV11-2 TGTGCCAGCAGCTTATTTACCGGGACAGGCACCGGGGAGCTGTTTTTT CASSLFTGTGTGELFF
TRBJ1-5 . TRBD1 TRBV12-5 TGTGCTAGTGGTTTGGACGTACAGGGGGCAGGACAGCCCCAGCATTTT CASGLDVQGAGQPQHF
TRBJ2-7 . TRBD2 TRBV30 TGTGCCTGGAGCGCCGGGGGGGTCACCGAGCAGTACTTC CAWSAGGVTEQYF
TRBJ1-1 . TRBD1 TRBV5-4 TGTGCCAGCAGTTGGGGACAGGGGGACACTGAAGCTTTCTTT CASSWGQGDTEAFF
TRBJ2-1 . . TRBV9 TGTGCCAGCAGCGCACCCAACTCCTACAATGAGCAGTTCTTC CASSAPNSYNEQFF
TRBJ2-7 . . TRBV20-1 TGCAGTGCTAGATCTGGGGTCGAGCAGTACTTC CSARSGVEQYF
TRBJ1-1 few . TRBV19 TGTGCCAGTAGTATATCGGTGAACACTGAAGCTTTCTTT CASSISVNTEAFF
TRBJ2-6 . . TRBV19 TGTGCCAGTAGTAGATCGGGGGCTGGGGCCAACGTCCTGACTTTC CASSRSGAGANVLTF
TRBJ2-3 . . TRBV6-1 TGTGCCAGCAGTGAAGCGCTTTATGGGGGGTACACAGATACGCAGTATTTT CASSEALYGGYTDTQYF